This T cell receptor (beta chain) was observed in a study of blood T cell repertoires in COVID-19. Original data processing: It was from reference gene primer amplification that nucleated cell counts were estimated. The data were produced by immunoSEQ multiplex PCR, yet TCRdb's version contains in-frame clones alone and is incomplete. V and J calls and clone size follow that table, whereas D and trimming were derived from the DNA. The repertoire includes a few hundred thousand clones, around 90% of them detected once, and around 5% sits in the top ten. The sample comprised peripheral blood. The receptor was derived from a woman in her sixties with COVID-19, enrolled during active disease.

The CDR3 region is CASSLDEYSNQPQHF. The CDR3 region has the DNA TGTGCCAGCAGCTTAGATGAGTATAGCAATCAGCCCCAGCATTTT. This chain links TRBV7-2 with TRBJ1-5; D unresolved. Germline V gene lookup returns CDR1 SGHTA and CDR2 FQGNSA. Trimming cost V 1 base and J 0 bases, with 7 bases left between them. There are 15 residues in the CDR3.